These 13 T cell receptor beta chains were all obtained from the same sample, sequenced in a study of cytomegalovirus exposure and HLA in healthy donors (dated by TCRdb to about 2017). The library was produced with the immunoSEQ multiplex PCR assay. For the multiplex PCR, a mixture combining 60 forward primers for TCR Vbeta segments and 13 reverse primers for TCR Jbeta segments was used. Imported from immuneACCESS, the table was reduced by TCRdb to in-frame sequences with V and J called. These copies leave out some clones; in studies compared against another copy, an unresolved V gene accounts for under half, and the cause of the remainder is not known. The sample table shows fewer than 200,000 clones, and approximately 80% are seen once. The ten largest make up roughly 5% of the sample. Sequenced input: PBMCs. The receptors stem from a woman aged 18-35 years in good health and CMV-seropositive.

The chain's CDR3 is CASSYSGGGLEQYF. The CDR3 nucleotides are TGTGCCAGCAGTTACTCGGGAGGGGGGCTCGAGCAGTACTTC. V and J are TRBV6-6 and TRBJ2-7; D is possibly TRBD2 (7 bases). The germline V and J ends were trimmed by 0 bases and 6 bases, with 12 bases remaining between them. CDR1 MNHNY and CDR2 SVGAGI come from the germline V gene (reference sequence). This CDR3 comprises 14 residues.

This clone was seen a few times. The V call is TRBV30, the J call TRBJ2-7; 8 bases match TRBD1. Trimming at V came to 3 bases and at J to 6 bases, leaving 7 bases not matched to a gene. The CDR3 length is 13 residues. CDR1 and CDR2 (germline): GTSNPN, SVGIG (reference sequence). Here the CDR3 DNA reads TGTGCCTGGAGGCGACAGGGGAGGTCCGAGCAGTACTTC. This gives the protein CAWRRQGRSEQYF.

The rearrangement links TRBV27 to TRBJ1-2; 9 bases are shared with TRBD1. Germline V lookup: CDR1 MNHEY, CDR2 SMNVEV (reference sequence). The CDR3 length is 16 residues. After removal of 8 bases from V and 1 base from J, the junction contained 11 bases not matched to a gene. The CDR3 coding sequence is TGTGCCAGCCGAAGCCTAGGACAGGGGCTTAACTATGGCTACACCTTC. This encodes CASRSLGQGLNYGYTF.

The J gene is TRBJ1-2, the V gene TRBV6-5; the D is unclear. The CDR3 has 15 amino acids. V was clipped by 2 bases and J by 6 bases, with 16 bases between them. CDR1 is MNHEY and CDR2 is SVGAGI in the germline V gene. The chain's CDR3 is CASSYQIAGTNGYTF. Written as DNA, the CDR3 is TGTGCCAGCAGTTACCAGATAGCCGGAACAAATGGCTACACCTTC.

This clone came up once. V usage is TRBV5-1 and J usage is TRBJ1-1, with 7 bases lining up with TRBD1. V trimming: 2 bases; J trimming: 1 base; junction bases outside the gene matches: 5. Germline V CDR1 and CDR2: SGHRS, YFSETQ. This CDR3 comprises 15 residues. CDR3 loop: CASSLSGQRNTEAFF. In DNA, the CDR3 is TGCGCCAGCAGCTTATCGGGACAGCGGAACACTGAAGCTTTCTTT.

The chain uses TRBV7-8 and TRBJ2-1, with 10 bases aligning to TRBD2. The V and J ends lost 5 bases and 9 bases, in that order; junction bases with no gene match: 10. The germline V gene encodes CDR1 SGHVS and CDR2 FQNEAQ. CDR3 length: 15 amino acids. CDR3 sequence (DNA): TGTGCCAGCAGCGGGGGCAGCGGGGGGGCCACTGAGCAGTTCTTC. As protein: CASSGGSGGATEQFF. Full variable domain (remainder filled in from reference TRBV7-8 and TRBJ2-1): GAGVSQSPRYKVAKRGQDVALRCDPISGHVSLFWYQQALGQGPEFLTYFQNEAQLDKSGLPSDRFFAERPEGSVSTLKIQRTQQEDSAVYLCASSGGSGGATEQFFGPGTRLTVL.

The rearrangement uses TRBV29-1 and TRBJ2-1; D is perhaps TRBD1 (5 bases). Trimming left V 3 bases short and J 0 bases short, with 18 bases between. The CDR3 is 17 residues long. The germline gives CDR1 SQVTM, CDR2 ANQGSEA. CDR3 sequence: CSVDVGQPLSSYNEQFF. CDR3 DNA sequence: TGCAGCGTTGATGTGGGGCAGCCCTTAAGCTCCTACAATGAGCAGTTCTTC.

This clone was found once. CDR3 sequence reads: CASSQTMGPETQYF. As DNA, the CDR3 is TGTGCCAGCTCACAAACGATGGGGCCAGAGACCCAGTACTTC. The chain is built from TRBV18 and TRBJ2-5; D might be TRBD1 (5 bases). CDR1 and CDR2 from the germline V gene are KGHSH and LQKENI. Deletions cut 4 bases from V and 4 bases from J, with 13 bases between. This CDR3 region has 14 residues. The variable domain in full, with the rest retrieved from reference TRBV18 and TRBJ2-5, is NAGVMQNPRHLVRRRGQEARLRCSPMKGHSHVYWYRQLPEEGLKFMVYLQKENIIDESGMPKERFSAEFPKEGPSILRIQQVVRGDSAAYFCASSQTMGPETQYFGPGTRLLVL.

This clone was seen a few times. CDR3: CASSLGRGGPGETQYF. In DNA, the CDR3 is TGTGCCAGCAGCTTAGGTCGCGGGGGGCCTGGGGAGACCCAGTACTTC. The chain couples TRBV11-2 to TRBJ2-5; 8 nucleotides agree with TRBD2. CDR3 size: 16 residues. Losses at the gene ends were 1 base for V and 5 bases for J; bases not matched to a gene: 9. Germline V gene data show CDR1 as SGHAT and CDR2 as FQNNGV.

The chain uses TRBV5-6 and TRBJ2-2; 8 bases map to TRBD1. The CDR3 sequence is 16 residues long. Per the germline V gene, CDR1 is SGHDT and CDR2 is YYEEEE. J lost 0 bases, V lost 2 bases, and 3 bases had no gene match. The CDR3: CASSFLDRANTGELFF. The CDR3 nucleotides read TGTGCCAGCAGCTTCTTGGACAGGGCGAACACCGGGGAGCTGTTTTTT. Variable domain in full (rest from reference TRBV5-6 and TRBJ2-2): DAGVTQSPTHLIKTRGQQVTLRCSPKSGHDTVSWYQQALGQGPQFIFQYYEEEERQRGNFPDRFSGHQFPNYSSELNVNALLLGDSALYLCASSFLDRANTGELFFGEGSRLTVL.

V is TRBV7-6 and J is TRBJ1-1; a possible D gene is TRBD1 (5 bases). The CDR3 runs to 14 residues. Germline V gene sequence: CDR1 SGHVS, CDR2 FNYEAQ. V lost 1 base and J 0 bases, leaving 6 bases between the germline ends. CDR3 sequence (DNA): TGTGCCAGCAGCTTAGGGGGGGTGAACACTGAAGCTTTCTTT. Protein product: CASSLGGVNTEAFF.

A few counts support this clone. DNA of the CDR3: TGTGCCAGCAGCCAAACAGGTTTAGGAAACACCATATATTTT. Protein: CASSQTGLGNTIYF. The chain links TRBV5-4 to TRBJ1-3; D may be TRBD1 (5 bases). Germline V CDR1 and CDR2: SGHNT, YYREEE (reference sequence). CDR3 length equals 14 residues. The V end was cut by 4 bases, the J end by 4 bases, with 12 bases between.

A few counts support this clone. This chain's CDR3 is CASSARGSTEAFF. The CDR3 DNA is TGTGCCAGCAGTGCCAGGGGGTCAACTGAAGCTTTCTTT. The chain couples TRBV6-1 to TRBJ1-1; 7 nucleotides agree with TRBD1. Losses at the gene ends were 4 bases for V and 5 bases for J; bases not matched to a gene: 4. Looked up from germline, CDR1 is MNHNS and CDR2 is SASEGT. This CDR3 region has 13 residues.